A selection of T cell receptor beta chains follows, all from one sample in a study of cytotoxic CD8 clonotypes in ibrutinib-treated CLL. Profiling relied on immunoSEQ multiplex PCR, and the TCRdb table lists in-frame clones only, not all of them. The data contain 130,000 or so clones, over 60% of them singletons. Source: PBMCs, taken after 12 months of ibrutinib treatment. All receptors derive from a human donor with chronic lymphocytic leukemia. CDR3s include the opening cysteine and the closing phenylalanine or tryptophan. Fields, in order: V gene, J gene, clone size, D gene, CDR3 protein, CDR3 DNA. D genes are given only for firm matches. Expanded clones get a size class; other rows say once, few or many, or leave the size out.

V gene: TRBV30; J gene: TRBJ2-5; clone size: .; D gene: TRBD2; CDR3 protein: CAWSILAGVETQYF; CDR3 DNA: TGTGCCTGGAGTATCCTAGCGGGAGTTGAGACCCAGTACTTC
V gene: TRBV4-3; J gene: TRBJ1-2; clone size: few; D gene: TRBD1; CDR3 protein: CASSQVQGYGYTF; CDR3 DNA: TGCGCCAGCAGCCAAGTACAGGGGTATGGCTACACCTTC
V gene: TRBV6-1; J gene: TRBJ1-1; clone size: medium-sized; D gene: .; CDR3 protein: CASSESGRSAFF; CDR3 DNA: TGTGCCAGCAGTGAATCGGGCAGGTCTGCTTTCTTT
V gene: TRBV12-5; J gene: TRBJ2-7; clone size: .; D gene: .; CDR3 protein: CASARKRGSYEQYF; CDR3 DNA: TGTGCTAGTGCCCGAAAAAGGGGATCCTACGAGCAGTACTTC
V gene: TRBV6-6; J gene: TRBJ2-7; clone size: .; D gene: .; CDR3 protein: CASSETRYGEQYF; CDR3 DNA: TGTGCCAGCTCCGAGACTCGCTACGGCGAGCAGTACTTC
V gene: TRBV18; J gene: TRBJ2-7; clone size: few; D gene: .; CDR3 protein: CASSDGTLPGEQYF; CDR3 DNA: TGTGCCAGCTCAGACGGGACCCTGCCCGGGGAGCAGTACTTC
V gene: TRBV7-2; J gene: TRBJ1-4; clone size: .; D gene: .; CDR3 protein: CASSPGREIATNEKLFF; CDR3 DNA: TGTGCCAGCAGCCCAGGACGGGAGATTGCAACTAATGAAAAACTGTTTTTT
V gene: TRBV25-1; J gene: TRBJ2-1; clone size: .; D gene: TRBD2; CDR3 protein: CASSAGTSGRRDEQFF; CDR3 DNA: TGTGCCAGCAGTGCCGGGACTAGCGGGAGACGCGATGAGCAGTTCTTC
V gene: TRBV4-3; J gene: TRBJ2-3; clone size: .; D gene: TRBD2; CDR3 protein: CASSRGTKAGLADTQYF; CDR3 DNA: TGCGCCAGCAGCCGCGGAACAAAAGCGGGATTGGCAGATACGCAGTATTTT
V gene: TRBV19; J gene: TRBJ2-7; clone size: .; D gene: .; CDR3 protein: CASSIGGAPAYEQYF; CDR3 DNA: TGTGCCAGTAGTATCGGTGGGGCTCCCGCTTACGAGCAGTACTTC
V gene: TRBV27; J gene: TRBJ2-1; clone size: .; D gene: .; CDR3 protein: CASSPSYNEQFF; CDR3 DNA: TGTGCCAGCAGCCCCTCCTACAATGAGCAGTTCTTC
V gene: TRBV4-3; J gene: TRBJ1-3; clone size: .; D gene: .; CDR3 protein: CASSLGTVSGNTIYF; CDR3 DNA: TGCGCCAGCAGCCTGGGGACGGTCTCTGGAAACACCATATATTTT
V gene: TRBV5-4; J gene: TRBJ2-5; clone size: .; D gene: TRBD1; CDR3 protein: CASSLRQGAGETQYF; CDR3 DNA: TGTGCCAGCAGCTTAAGACAGGGGGCAGGAGAGACCCAGTACTTC
V gene: TRBV21-1; J gene: TRBJ2-7; clone size: .; D gene: .; CDR3 protein: CASSKDRGLSYEQYF; CDR3 DNA: TGTGCCAGCAGCAAAGACAGGGGGCTTTCCTACGAGCAGTACTTC
V gene: TRBV27; J gene: TRBJ2-1; clone size: .; D gene: TRBD2; CDR3 protein: CASSSFGTSGRIEQFF; CDR3 DNA: TGTGCCAGCAGTTCCTTCGGGACTAGCGGGAGAATTGAGCAGTTCTTC
V gene: TRBV15; J gene: TRBJ2-1; clone size: .; D gene: .; CDR3 protein: CATSREEAEQFF; CDR3 DNA: TGTGCCACCAGCAGAGAGGAGGCTGAGCAGTTCTTC
V gene: TRBV9; J gene: TRBJ1-2; clone size: few; D gene: .; CDR3 protein: CASSVGSSGNYGYTF; CDR3 DNA: TGTGCCAGCAGCGTAGGATCTTCAGGAAACTATGGCTACACCTTC
V gene: TRBV19; J gene: TRBJ1-1; clone size: .; D gene: TRBD1; CDR3 protein: CASSITPTGVVFVTEAFF; CDR3 DNA: TGTGCCAGTAGTATTACGCCGACAGGGGTGGTATTTGTCACTGAAGCTTTCTTT
V gene: TRBV2; J gene: TRBJ2-1; clone size: .; D gene: .; CDR3 protein: CASSIRQVTKQFF; CDR3 DNA: TGTGCCAGCAGTATTCGACAGGTAACGAAGCAGTTCTTC
V gene: TRBV7-9; J gene: TRBJ2-7; clone size: .; D gene: .; CDR3 protein: CASSQGVNEQYF; CDR3 DNA: TGTGCCAGCAGCCAAGGGGTGAACGAGCAGTACTTC
V gene: TRBV6-6; J gene: TRBJ2-4; clone size: .; D gene: .; CDR3 protein: CASSLRERGTQYF; CDR3 DNA: TGTGCCAGCAGTTTGAGGGAGAGGGGAACTCAGTACTTC
V gene: TRBV6-6; J gene: TRBJ2-1; clone size: .; D gene: .; CDR3 protein: CASSYSGAQFF; CDR3 DNA: TGTGCCAGCAGTTATTCTGGGGCGCAGTTCTTC
V gene: TRBV6-5; J gene: TRBJ1-2; clone size: .; D gene: .; CDR3 protein: CASESGEYGYTF; CDR3 DNA: TGTGCCAGCGAAAGTGGCGAATATGGCTACACCTTC
V gene: TRBV11-3; J gene: TRBJ2-5; clone size: once; D gene: TRBD1; CDR3 protein: CASSLSPGQGAGETQYF; CDR3 DNA: TGTGCCAGCAGCTTATCGCCGGGTCAGGGGGCTGGGGAGACCCAGTACTTC
V gene: TRBV6-5; J gene: TRBJ2-6; clone size: .; D gene: .; CDR3 protein: CASNQKGPGANVLTF; CDR3 DNA: TGTGCCAGCAACCAGAAGGGGCCTGGGGCCAACGTCCTGACTTTC
V gene: TRBV5-4; J gene: TRBJ2-1; clone size: .; D gene: .; CDR3 protein: CASSSMGVQGSGGEQFF; CDR3 DNA: TGTGCCAGCAGCTCGATGGGGGTCCAGGGATCCGGGGGTGAGCAGTTCTTC
V gene: TRBV2; J gene: TRBJ2-5; clone size: .; D gene: TRBD1; CDR3 protein: CASSHPDRAKETQYF; CDR3 DNA: TGTGCCAGCAGTCACCCGGACAGGGCGAAAGAGACCCAGTACTTC
V gene: TRBV7-9; J gene: TRBJ2-7; clone size: few; D gene: .; CDR3 protein: CASSPPISPSYEQYF; CDR3 DNA: TGTGCCAGCAGCCCCCCTATATCTCCGTCCTACGAGCAGTACTTC
V gene: TRBV29-1; J gene: TRBJ1-4; clone size: .; D gene: TRBD1; CDR3 protein: CSVLGQTNEKLFF; CDR3 DNA: TGCAGCGTACTGGGACAGACTAATGAAAAACTGTTTTTT
V gene: TRBV29-1; J gene: TRBJ1-2; clone size: .; D gene: .; CDR3 protein: CSVEGQTNGYTF; CDR3 DNA: TGCAGCGTTGAAGGGCAGACAAATGGCTACACCTTC
V gene: TRBV28; J gene: TRBJ1-4; clone size: once; D gene: TRBD1; CDR3 protein: CASSITFRDRGPEKLFF; CDR3 DNA: TGTGCCAGCAGCATAACCTTTAGGGACAGGGGCCCTGAAAAACTGTTTTTT
V gene: TRBV2; J gene: TRBJ1-2; clone size: .; D gene: TRBD1; CDR3 protein: CASSGIGTGQGYGYTF; CDR3 DNA: TGTGCCAGCAGTGGTATTGGGACGGGACAGGGCTATGGCTACACCTTC
V gene: TRBV10-1; J gene: TRBJ2-5; clone size: .; D gene: TRBD1; CDR3 protein: CASSELQGVGTQYF; CDR3 DNA: TGCGCCAGCAGTGAGCTCCAGGGGGTTGGGACCCAGTACTTC
V gene: TRBV12-1; J gene: TRBJ2-1; clone size: .; D gene: .; CDR3 protein: CASSPTSGRASYEQFF; CDR3 DNA: TGTGCCAGCAGCCCGACTAGCGGGAGGGCCTCGTATGAGCAGTTCTTC
V gene: TRBV27; J gene: TRBJ1-2; clone size: few; D gene: TRBD1; CDR3 protein: CASSSRTGSYGYTF; CDR3 DNA: TGTGCCAGCAGTTCAAGGACAGGCAGCTATGGCTACACCTTC
V gene: TRBV7-2; J gene: TRBJ2-3; clone size: .; D gene: TRBD2; CDR3 protein: CASSLGLAGITDTQYF; CDR3 DNA: TGTGCCAGCAGCTTAGGGCTAGCGGGAATCACAGATACGCAGTATTTT
V gene: TRBV5-5; J gene: TRBJ1-5; clone size: .; D gene: .; CDR3 protein: CASSFTTGGEPQHF; CDR3 DNA: TGTGCCAGCAGCTTTACAACAGGAGGCGAGCCCCAGCATTTT
V gene: TRBV20-1; J gene: TRBJ2-7; clone size: .; D gene: .; CDR3 protein: CSAARSYEQYF; CDR3 DNA: TGCAGTGCCGCCCGATCCTACGAGCAGTACTTC
V gene: TRBV4-2; J gene: TRBJ2-7; clone size: .; D gene: .; CDR3 protein: CASSQDGDPYEQYF; CDR3 DNA: TGTGCCAGCAGCCAAGACGGCGATCCCTACGAGCAGTACTTC
V gene: TRBV30; J gene: TRBJ1-5; clone size: .; D gene: .; CDR3 protein: CAWSIGQNSNQPQHF; CDR3 DNA: TGTGCCTGGAGTATCGGACAGAATAGCAATCAGCCCCAGCATTTT
V gene: TRBV28; J gene: TRBJ2-2; clone size: .; D gene: TRBD2; CDR3 protein: CASSPSGSSGTGELFF; CDR3 DNA: TGTGCCAGCAGTCCAAGCGGGAGCTCGGGCACCGGGGAGCTGTTTTTT
V gene: TRBV11-3; J gene: TRBJ2-7; clone size: .; D gene: TRBD1; CDR3 protein: CASSLWTGPYEQYF; CDR3 DNA: TGTGCCAGCAGCCTCTGGACAGGGCCCTACGAGCAGTACTTC
V gene: TRBV6-5; J gene: TRBJ2-7; clone size: .; D gene: .; CDR3 protein: CASSQGTGRYF; CDR3 DNA: TGTGCCAGCAGCCAAGGGACGGGAAGGTACTTC
V gene: TRBV6-6; J gene: TRBJ2-2; clone size: .; D gene: TRBD2; CDR3 protein: CAGSGYTGELFF; CDR3 DNA: TGTGCCGGTAGCGGGTACACCGGGGAGCTGTTTTTT
V gene: TRBV2; J gene: TRBJ2-5; clone size: once; D gene: .; CDR3 protein: CASSESLGPQYF; CDR3 DNA: TGTGCCAGCAGTGAATCCCTAGGGCCCCAGTACTTC